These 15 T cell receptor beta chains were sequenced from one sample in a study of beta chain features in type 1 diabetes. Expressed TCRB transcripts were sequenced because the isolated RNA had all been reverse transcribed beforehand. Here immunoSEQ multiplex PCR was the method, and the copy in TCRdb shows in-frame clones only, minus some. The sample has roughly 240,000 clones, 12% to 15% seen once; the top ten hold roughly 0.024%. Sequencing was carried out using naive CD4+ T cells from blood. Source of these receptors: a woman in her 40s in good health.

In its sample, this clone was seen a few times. CDR3 bases: TGTGCCAGCGAGGCAAGGATCGGCACAGATACGCAGTATTTT. Translated: CASEARIGTDTQYF. The V and J genes are TRBV25-1 and TRBJ2-3, with unresolved D. The CDR3 has 14 residues. Germline assignment: CDR1 MGHDK and CDR2 SYGVNS. V lost 8 bases and J 1 base, leaving 13 bases between the germline ends.

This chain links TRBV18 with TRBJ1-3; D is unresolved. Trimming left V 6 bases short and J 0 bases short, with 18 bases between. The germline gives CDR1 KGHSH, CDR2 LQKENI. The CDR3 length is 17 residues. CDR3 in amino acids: CASSTKVAGNSGNTIYF. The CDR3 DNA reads TGTGCCAGCTCTACCAAGGTGGCAGGCAACTCTGGAAACACCATATATTTT.

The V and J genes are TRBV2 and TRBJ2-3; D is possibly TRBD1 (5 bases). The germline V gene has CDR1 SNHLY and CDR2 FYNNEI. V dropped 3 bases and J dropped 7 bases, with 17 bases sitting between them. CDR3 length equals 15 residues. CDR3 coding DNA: TGTGCCAGCAGTGATACAGGCGGACGCACGAATACGCAGTATTTT. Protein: CASSDTGGRTNTQYF. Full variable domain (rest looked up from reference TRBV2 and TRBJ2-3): EPEVTQTPSHQVTQMGQEVILRCVPISNHLYFYWYRQILGQKVEFLVSFYNNEISEKSEIFDDQFSVERPDGSNFTLKIRSTKLEDSAMYFCASSDTGGRTNTQYFGPGTRLTVL.

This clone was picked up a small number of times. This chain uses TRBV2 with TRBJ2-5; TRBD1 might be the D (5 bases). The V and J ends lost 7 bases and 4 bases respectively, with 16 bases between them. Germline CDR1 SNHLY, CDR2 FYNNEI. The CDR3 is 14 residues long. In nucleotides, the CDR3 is TGTGCCAGCACTCCCAACAGGTTGTTAGAGACCCAGTACTTC. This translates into CASTPNRLLETQYF.

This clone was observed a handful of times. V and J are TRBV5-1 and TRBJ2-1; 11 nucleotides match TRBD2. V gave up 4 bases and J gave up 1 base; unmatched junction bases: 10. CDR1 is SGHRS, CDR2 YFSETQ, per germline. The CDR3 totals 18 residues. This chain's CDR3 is CASSLSPSGGLSYNEQFF. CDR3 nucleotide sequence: TGCGCCAGCAGCCTATCCCCTAGCGGGGGGTTATCCTACAATGAGCAGTTCTTC. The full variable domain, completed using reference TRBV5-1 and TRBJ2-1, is KAGVTQTPRYLIKTRGQQVTLSCSPISGHRSVSWYQQTPGQGLQFLFEYFSETQRNKGNFPGRFSGRQFSNSRSEMNVSTLELGDSALYLCASSLSPSGGLSYNEQFFGPGTRLTVL.

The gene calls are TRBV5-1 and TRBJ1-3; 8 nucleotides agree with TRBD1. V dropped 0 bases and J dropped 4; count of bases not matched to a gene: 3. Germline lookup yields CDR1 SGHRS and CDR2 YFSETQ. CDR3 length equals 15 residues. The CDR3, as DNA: TGCGCCAGCAGCTTGGTGACAGGGGTAGGAAACACCATATATTTT. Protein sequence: CASSLVTGVGNTIYF.

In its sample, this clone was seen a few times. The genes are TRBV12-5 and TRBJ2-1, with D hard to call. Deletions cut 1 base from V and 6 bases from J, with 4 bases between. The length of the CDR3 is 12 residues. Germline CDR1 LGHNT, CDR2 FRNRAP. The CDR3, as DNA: TGTGCTAGTGGTTTGGGGCTCAATGAGCAGTTCTTC. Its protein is CASGLGLNEQFF.

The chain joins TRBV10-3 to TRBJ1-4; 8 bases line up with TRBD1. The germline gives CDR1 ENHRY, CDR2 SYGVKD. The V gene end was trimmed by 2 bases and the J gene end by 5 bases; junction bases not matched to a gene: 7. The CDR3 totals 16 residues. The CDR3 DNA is TGTGCCATCAGTGAGAACAGGGGGGCGATAAATGAAAAACTGTTTTTT. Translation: CAISENRGAINEKLFF.

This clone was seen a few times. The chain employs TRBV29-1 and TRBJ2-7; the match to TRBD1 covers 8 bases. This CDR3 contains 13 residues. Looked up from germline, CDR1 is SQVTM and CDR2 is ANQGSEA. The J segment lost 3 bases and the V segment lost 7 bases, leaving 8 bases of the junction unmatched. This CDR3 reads CSGGLGTGYEQYF. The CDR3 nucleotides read TGCAGCGGCGGGCTGGGGACAGGCTACGAGCAGTACTTC.

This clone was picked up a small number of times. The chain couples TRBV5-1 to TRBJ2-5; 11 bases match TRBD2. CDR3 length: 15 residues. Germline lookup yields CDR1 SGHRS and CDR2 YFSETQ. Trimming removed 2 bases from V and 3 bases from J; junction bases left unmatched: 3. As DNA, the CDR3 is TGCGCCAGCAGCTTCGGTAGCGGGGGGGAAGAGACCCAGTACTTC. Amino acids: CASSFGSGGEETQYF.

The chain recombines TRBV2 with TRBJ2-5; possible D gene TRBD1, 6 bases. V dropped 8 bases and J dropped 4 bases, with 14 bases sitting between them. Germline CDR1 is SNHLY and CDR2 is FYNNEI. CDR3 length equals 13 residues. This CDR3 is CASVRQVSETQYF. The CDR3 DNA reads TGTGCCAGCGTACGACAGGTGTCAGAGACCCAGTACTTC.

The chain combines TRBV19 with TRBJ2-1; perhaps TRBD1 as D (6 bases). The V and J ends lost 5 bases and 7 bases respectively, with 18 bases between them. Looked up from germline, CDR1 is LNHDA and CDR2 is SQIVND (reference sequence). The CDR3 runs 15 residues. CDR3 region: CASSLQGPRGNEQFF. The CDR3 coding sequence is TGTGCCAGTAGTCTACAGGGCCCCCGGGGAAATGAGCAGTTCTTC.

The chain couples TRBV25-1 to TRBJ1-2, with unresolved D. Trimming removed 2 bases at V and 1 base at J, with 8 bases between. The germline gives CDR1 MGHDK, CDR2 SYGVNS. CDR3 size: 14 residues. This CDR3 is CASSELTVNYGYTF. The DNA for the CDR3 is TGTGCCAGCAGTGAACTAACGGTTAACTATGGCTACACCTTC.

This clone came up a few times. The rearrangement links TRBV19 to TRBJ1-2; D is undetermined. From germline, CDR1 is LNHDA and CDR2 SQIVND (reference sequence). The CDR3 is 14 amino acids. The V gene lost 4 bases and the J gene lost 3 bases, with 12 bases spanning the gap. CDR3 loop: CASSNQVRDYGYTF. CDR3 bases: TGTGCCAGTAGTAACCAGGTTAGAGACTATGGCTACACCTTC.

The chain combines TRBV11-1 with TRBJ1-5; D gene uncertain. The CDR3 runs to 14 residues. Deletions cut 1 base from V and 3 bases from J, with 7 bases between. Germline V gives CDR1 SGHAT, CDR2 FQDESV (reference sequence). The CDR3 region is CASSLDSHNQPQHF. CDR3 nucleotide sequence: TGTGCCAGCAGCTTAGACAGTCACAATCAGCCCCAGCATTTT.